The T cell receptor (beta chain) under discussion was sequenced for a study of radiotherapy plus CTLA-4 blockade in lung cancer. Across the whole study: Objective responses occurred in around 18% of patients; approximately 33% had disease control.

Assay used: immunoSEQ multiplex PCR; TCRdb lists only in-frame clones, some missing. The sample lists 75,000 to 95,000 clones, about four fifths occurring once. The V segment lost 3 bases and the J segment 1 base; nucleotides outside the gene matches: 6. Germline CDR1 KGHSH, CDR2 LQKENI. The CDR3 is 17 amino acids. Study-level points and caveats: Once radiotherapy plus ipilimumab had been given, TCR clones derived from tumor expanded in blood.

About this clone itself: Its antigen is undetermined.

It was focal radiation plus CTLA-4 blockade with ipilimumab that patients with chemo-refractory metastatic non-small-cell lung cancer received. The clonotype comes from a human donor with non-small cell lung cancer that progressed on radiotherapy plus ipilimumab. V gene TRBV18 combines with J gene TRBJ2-2; 9 positions agree with TRBD1. The specimen comprised peripheral blood, sampled from a patient treated with radiotherapy plus ipilimumab. This CDR3 reads CASSPRATGGNTGELFF. CDR3 nucleotides: TGTGCCAGCTCACCTAGAGCGACAGGGGGGAACACCGGGGAGCTGTTTTTT.